These 4 T cell receptor beta chains originate from one sample sequenced in a study of spatial heterogeneity in lung cancer. Stated time point: sample taken at primary tumor resection. Tumor, nontumor lung or frozen PBMC supplied whole RNA that was sequenced unsorted. Via MiXCR, TCRdb re-called the 5' RACE reads, giving one row per CDR3 protein. This sample has under 100,000 distinct CDR3 sequences, with roughly 9.5% found just once. The sample was PBMCs, taken at surgery. The receptors were gathered from a male donor with early-stage non-small cell lung cancer.

This clonotype was seen repeatedly, ten times or more. The chain combines TRBV11-2 with TRBJ2-2, with TRBD2 matching over 12 bases. The CDR3 is 16 amino acids. The V segment lost 2 bases and the J segment 4 bases; nucleotides outside the gene matches: 2. In germline, CDR1 is SGHAT, CDR2 FQNNGV. CDR3 sequence (DNA): TGTGCCAGCAGCTTACTAGCGGGAGGGGGCACCGGGGAGCTGTTTTTT. Protein: CASSLLAGGGTGELFF.

The V gene is TRBV5-5, the J gene TRBJ2-7, with 7 nucleotides matching TRBD2. Per the germline V gene, CDR1 is SGHKS and CDR2 is YYEKEE (reference sequence). Unmatched junction bases numbered 7, after V lost 4 bases and J lost 0 bases. The CDR3 spans 15 residues. As DNA, the CDR3 is TGTGCCAGCAGCCCAGTGGGGGGGAACTCCTACGAGCAGTACTTC. Its translation is CASSPVGGNSYEQYF. The variable domain in full, completed from reference TRBV5-5 and TRBJ2-7, reads DAGVTQSPTHLIKTRGQQVTLRCSPISGHKSVSWYQQVLGQGPQFIFQYYEKEERGRGNFPDRFSARQFPNYSSELNVNALLLGDSALYLCASSPVGGNSYEQYFGPGTRLTVT.

About this clonotype: A much larger clone sits a single nucleotide away, making a read error possible. V usage is TRBV11-2 and J usage is TRBJ2-1; 7 nucleotides agree with TRBD2. Looked up from germline, CDR1 is SGHAT and CDR2 is FQNNGV. The CDR3 has 16 amino acids. Trimming removed 5 bases from V and 7 bases from J; junction bases left unmatched: 14. For the CDR3, the DNA is TGTGCCAGCAGCCCTGACCGGGGGAGGGGCTGGAATGAGCAGTTCTTC. Protein: CASSPDRGRGWNEQFF.

This clonotype has at least ten counts. The chain has TRBV2 and TRBJ2-7, with 7 nucleotides matching TRBD1. The junction had 7 bases not matched to a gene; V was cut back by 2 bases and J by 3 bases. The CDR3 has 15 amino acids. Looked up from germline, CDR1 is SNHLY and CDR2 is FYNNEI. CDR3 in DNA: TGTGCCAGCAGTGAACTCGGGACAGTGGGCTACGAGCAGTACTTC. Translated: CASSELGTVGYEQYF.